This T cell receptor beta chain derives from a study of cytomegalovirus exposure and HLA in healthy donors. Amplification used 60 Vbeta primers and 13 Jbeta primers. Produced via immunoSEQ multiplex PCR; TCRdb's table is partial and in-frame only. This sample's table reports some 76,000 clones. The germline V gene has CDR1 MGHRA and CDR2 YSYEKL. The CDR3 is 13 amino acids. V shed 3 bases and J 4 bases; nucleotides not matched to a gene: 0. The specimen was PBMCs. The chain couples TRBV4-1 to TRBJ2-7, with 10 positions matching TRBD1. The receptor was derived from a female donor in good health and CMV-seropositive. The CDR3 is CASSQDRGYEQYF. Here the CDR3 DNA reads TGCGCCAGCAGCCAGGACAGGGGGTACGAGCAGTACTTC.